These 31 T cell receptor beta chains were sequenced from one sample in a study of cytomegalovirus exposure and HLA in healthy donors. The PCR was carried out with 60 Vbeta primers and 13 Jbeta primers. The table came from immunoSEQ multiplex PCR; TCRdb's copy has only in-frame clones and leaves some out. The repertoire holds more than 90,000 clones, with 70% to 85% as singletons. Specimen: PBMCs. These receptors all stem from a man in his fifties in good health and CMV-seronegative.

This rearrangement joins TRBV28 to TRBJ1-6, with D perhaps TRBD1 (6 bases). The V end lost 3 bases, the J end lost 8 bases, and 20 bases lay between the germline ends. This CDR3 contains 17 residues. The germline CDR1 and CDR2 sequences are MDHEN and SYDVKM. CDR3 region: CASSFGGRGGADSPLHF. The CDR3 DNA reads as TGTGCCAGCAGTTTCGGGGGGCGCGGTGGGGCTGATTCACCCCTCCACTTT.

This clone was detected only once. One junction end does not reproduce the germline sequence, and a read error may be involved. The chain uses TRBV7-7 and TRBJ2-1, with 12 bases identical to TRBD2. There are 15 residues in the CDR3. Germline V gene data show CDR1 as SSHAT and CDR2 as FNYEAQ (reference sequence). The CDR3 region is CASSPTSGRNNEQFF. CDR3 nucleotides: TGTGCTAGCAGCCCGACTAGCGGGAGAAACAATGAGCAGTTCTTC.

This sequence joins TRBV5-1 and TRBJ2-1; TRBD2 matches 10 bases. Germline V gives CDR1 SGHRS, CDR2 YFSETQ. This CDR3 is 16 amino acids long. The junction had 5 bases not matched to a gene; V was cut back by 1 base and J by 4 bases. The CDR3 region is CASSLITSGDYNEQFF. In DNA, the CDR3 is TGCGCCAGCAGCTTGATTACTAGCGGGGATTACAATGAGCAGTTCTTC. The variable domain in full, completed from reference TRBV5-1 and TRBJ2-1, reads KAGVTQTPRYLIKTRGQQVTLSCSPISGHRSVSWYQQTPGQGLQFLFEYFSETQRNKGNFPGRFSGRQFSNSRSEMNVSTLELGDSALYLCASSLITSGDYNEQFFGPGTRLTVL.

The J gene is TRBJ2-1, the V gene TRBV7-9; 8 bases line up with TRBD1. The junction had 5 bases not matched to a gene; V was cut back by 5 bases and J by 5 bases. The germline V gene has CDR1 SEHNR and CDR2 FQNEAQ (reference sequence). The CDR3 is made up of 14 amino acids. The CDR3 DNA follows: TGTGCCAGCAGCCTCGCGACAGGGGACAATGAGCAGTTCTTC. Translating it yields CASSLATGDNEQFF.

This clone was detected only a few times. The chain joins TRBV5-6 to TRBJ1-1, with a tentative D call TRBD1 (6 bases). Germline V gene sequence: CDR1 SGHDT, CDR2 YYEEEE. This CDR3 has 15 amino acids. Deletions cut 0 bases from V and 2 bases from J, with 11 bases between. The CDR3 sequence is CASSLGRGGNTEAFF. CDR3 nucleotides: TGTGCCAGCAGCTTGGGCAGGGGTGGCAACACTGAAGCTTTCTTT. Drawing the rest from reference TRBV5-6 and TRBJ1-1, the complete variable domain is DAGVTQSPTHLIKTRGQQVTLRCSPKSGHDTVSWYQQALGQGPQFIFQYYEEEERQRGNFPDRFSGHQFPNYSSELNVNALLLGDSALYLCASSLGRGGNTEAFFGQGTRLTVV.

This chain connects TRBV2 to TRBJ2-7, with unresolved D. V lost 5 bases and J 5 bases, leaving 13 bases between the germline ends. The CDR3 extends over 13 amino acids. Germline lookup yields CDR1 SNHLY and CDR2 FYNNEI. CDR3 nucleotide sequence: TGTGCCAGCAGTTCGTCTAGGTCCCACGAGCAGTACTTC. Its translation is CASSSSRSHEQYF.

The J gene is TRBJ1-2, the V gene TRBV15; 8 positions agree with TRBD1. Germline CDR1 reads LNHNV; CDR2 reads YYDKDF (reference sequence). J lost 2 bases, V lost 5 bases, and 7 bases had no gene match. This CDR3 comprises 15 residues. CDR3 amino acids: CATSGAGGENYGYTF. The CDR3, as DNA: TGTGCCACCAGCGGGGCAGGGGGCGAAAACTATGGCTACACCTTC. The entire variable domain, with the rest obtained from reference TRBV15 and TRBJ1-2, is as follows: DAMVIQNPRYQVTQFGKPVTLSCSQTLNHNVMYWYQQKSSQAPKLLFHYYDKDFNNEADTPDNFQSRRPNTSFCFLDIRSPGLGDTAMYLCATSGAGGENYGYTFGSGTRLTVV.

The chain carries TRBV5-6 and TRBJ2-3, with D possibly being TRBD1 (5 bases). Germline V lookup: CDR1 SGHDT, CDR2 YYEEEE. Trimming removed 3 bases from V and 2 bases from J, with 10 bases in between. This CDR3 comprises 14 residues. As DNA, the CDR3 is TGTGCCAGCAGCTCACAGGATTACACAGATACGCAGTATTTT. This codes for CASSSQDYTDTQYF.

The chain couples TRBV28 to TRBJ1-4; 9 bases agree with TRBD1. The CDR3 contains 15 residues. Trimming took 7 bases from V and 8 from J; bases not matched to a gene: 11. Per germline, CDR1 MDHEN and CDR2 SYDVKM. CDR3 amino acids: CASIPTGQGREKLFF. CDR3 DNA sequence: TGTGCCAGCATCCCCACGGGACAGGGTCGAGAAAAACTGTTTTTT.

V and J are TRBV7-3 and TRBJ2-5; 7 bases match TRBD1. The CDR3 covers 14 residues. Unmatched junction bases numbered 5, after V lost 2 bases and J lost 5 bases. Germline lookup yields CDR1 SGHTA and CDR2 FQGTGA. CDR3 in amino acids: CASSLHRGHETQYF. CDR3 DNA sequence: TGTGCCAGCAGCTTACATAGGGGGCATGAGACCCAGTACTTC. Using reference TRBV7-3 and TRBJ2-5 for the parts outside the CDR3, the full variable domain is GAGVSQTPSNKVTEKGKYVELRCDPISGHTALYWYRQSLGQGPEFLIYFQGTGAADDSGLPNDRFFAVRPEGSVSTLKIQRTERGDSAVYLCASSLHRGHETQYFGPGTRLLVL.

This clone was seen once. This chain links TRBV7-9 with TRBJ2-3, with 9 nucleotides matching TRBD2. The trim removed 5 bases at V and 4 bases at J, leaving 13 bases unmatched. The CDR3 contains 17 residues. Germline V lookup: CDR1 SEHNR, CDR2 FQNEAQ (reference sequence). CDR3 coding DNA: TGTGCCAGCAGCAAGGGGGAAAGTAGCGGGAGAGCAGATACGCAGTATTTT. Translating it yields CASSKGESSGRADTQYF.

This sequence joins TRBV5-1 and TRBJ2-7, with 8 bases identical to TRBD2. After removal of 2 bases from V and 6 bases from J, the junction contained 10 bases not matched to a gene. Germline values: CDR1 SGHRS, CDR2 YFSETQ. There are 15 residues in the CDR3. CDR3 sequence reads: CASSFRSGSLAEQYF. CDR3 DNA: TGCGCCAGCAGCTTTCGGAGCGGGAGCTTAGCCGAGCAGTACTTC.

For the CDR3, the DNA is TGTGCCAGCAGATTGCCCGGCCCCTCCGGGAGAGGCTACACCTTC. Translated, it gives CASRLPGPSGRGYTF. The gene calls are TRBV28 and TRBJ1-2, with unresolved D. Germline CDR1 and CDR2: MDHEN and SYDVKM. This CDR3 has 15 residues. Trimming stripped 6 bases from V and 8 bases from J, with 22 bases between.

This clone was detected only a few times. The chain's CDR3 is CASSLTLGAMNTGELFF. The DNA of the CDR3 is TGTGCCAGCAGCTTAACTCTGGGGGCAATGAACACCGGGGAGCTGTTTTTT. The chain uses TRBV7-8 and TRBJ2-2, with TRBD1 as a possible D gene (6 bases). This CDR3 comprises 17 residues. Germline assignment: CDR1 SGHVS and CDR2 FQNEAQ. V gave up 2 bases and J gave up 1 base, with 14 bases separating them. Based on the CDR3 plus reference TRBV7-8 and TRBJ2-2, the full variable domain is GAGVSQSPRYKVAKRGQDVALRCDPISGHVSLFWYQQALGQGPEFLTYFQNEAQLDKSGLPSDRFFAERPEGSVSTLKIQRTQQEDSAVYLCASSLTLGAMNTGELFFGEGSRLTVL.

The chain recombines TRBV6-6 with TRBJ2-1; 13 bases line up with TRBD2. Germline V gene lookup returns CDR1 MNHNY and CDR2 SVGAGI (reference sequence). With V trimmed by 2 bases and J by 2 bases, 0 bases remained unmatched. The CDR3 covers 16 residues. The chain's CDR3 is CASSYGTSGTYNEQFF. CDR3 coding DNA: TGTGCCAGCAGTTACGGGACTAGCGGGACCTACAATGAGCAGTTCTTC.

The CDR3 loop reads CASRETGSSKFF. The CDR3 DNA sequence: TGTGCCAGCAGGGAAACAGGGAGTAGTAAGTTCTTC. The rearrangement joins TRBV6-1 to TRBJ2-1; D is possibly TRBD1 (6 bases). This CDR3 region has 12 residues. CDR1 and CDR2 (germline): MNHNS, SASEGT. V dropped 6 bases and J dropped 14 bases, with 17 bases sitting between them.

This rearrangement joins TRBV7-9 to TRBJ2-7; TRBD2 matches 7 bases. The CDR3 length is 16 residues. Trimming removed 3 bases from V and 6 bases from J; junction bases left unmatched: 14. Germline V CDR1 and CDR2: SEHNR, FQNEAQ (reference sequence). Here the CDR3 reads CASSFSRGGRRSEQYF. CDR3 DNA sequence: TGTGCCAGCAGCTTCTCTCGGGGCGGGAGACGGAGCGAGCAGTACTTC.

V is TRBV2 and J is TRBJ2-5; 7 bases are a match to TRBD1. The J call is in doubt because the DNA end fits TRBJ2-7 better. The CDR3 loop spans 16 amino acids. Germline values: CDR1 SNHLY, CDR2 FYNNEI. CDR3 loop: CASSESRSGQLYEQYF. In DNA form, the CDR3 reads TGTGCCAGCAGTGAGAGCCGTTCGGGACAGCTCTACGAGCAGTACTTC.

The V and J genes are TRBV7-9 and TRBJ2-2; D gene uncertain. Germline V gene data show CDR1 as SEHNR and CDR2 as FQNEAQ (reference sequence). The CDR3 covers 14 residues. V shed 3 bases and J shed 6 bases, with 11 bases lying between them. The DNA of the CDR3 is TGTGCCAGCAGCTTGTGGTCGGGTTCCGGGGAGCTGTTTTTT. Encoded protein: CASSLWSGSGELFF.

This chain uses TRBV7-3 with TRBJ2-5, with D perhaps TRBD1 (5 bases). The DNA end is more similar to TRBJ2-7, so the J call may be wrong. This CDR3 region has 13 residues. Germline CDR1 SGHTA, CDR2 FQGTGA. CDR3 amino acids: CASSLGASSEQYF. For the CDR3, the DNA is TGTGCCAGCAGCTTAGGGGCCAGCAGCGAGCAGTACTTC.

This chain uses TRBV19 with TRBJ2-4, with 8 bases identical to TRBD1. CDR3 length equals 15 residues. V gave up 1 base and J gave up 9 bases; unmatched junction bases: 8. Germline V gene sequence: CDR1 LNHDA, CDR2 SQIVND (reference sequence). The CDR3 sequence: CASSIGGQGLGIQYF. The CDR3 DNA reads TGTGCCAGTAGTATAGGCGGACAGGGTCTTGGCATTCAGTACTTC.

The rearrangement uses TRBV4-2 and TRBJ2-1; 9 bases align to TRBD2. The length of the CDR3 is 18 residues. V lost 0 bases and J lost 6; bases outside the gene matches: 12. Looked up from germline, CDR1 is LGHNA and CDR2 is YNFKEQ. Here the CDR3 reads CASSQDQGREGNGNEQFF. The CDR3 region has the DNA TGTGCCAGCAGCCAAGATCAGGGGCGGGAGGGCAATGGCAATGAGCAGTTCTTC.

The sample holds one count of this clone. The V call is TRBV29-1, the J call TRBJ2-1, with TRBD2 matching 10 bases. There are 15 residues in the CDR3. Germline CDR1 is SQVTM and CDR2 is ANQGSEA. V was pared by 6 bases and J by 0 bases, with 5 bases of the junction left unmatched. Here the CDR3 reads CSVSSSGSSYNEQFF. Written as DNA, the CDR3 is TGCAGCGTCTCCTCTAGCGGGAGCTCCTACAATGAGCAGTTCTTC.

V is TRBV27 and J is TRBJ2-2; a possible D gene is TRBD1 (5 bases). Per the germline V gene, CDR1 is MNHEY and CDR2 is SMNVEV (reference sequence). V dropped 0 bases and J dropped 6 bases, with 5 bases sitting between them. The CDR3 is made up of 13 amino acids. The CDR3 region is CASSLSGAGELFF. CDR3 coding DNA: TGTGCCAGCAGTTTATCAGGGGCCGGGGAGCTGTTTTTT.

The chain links TRBV27 to TRBJ2-5, with 8 bases that match TRBD1. Per the germline V gene, CDR1 is MNHEY and CDR2 is SMNVEV (reference sequence). The CDR3 contains 15 residues. V shed 0 bases, J shed 5 bases, and the junction held 5 bases outside the gene matches. The CDR3 region is CASSLSLTGVETQYF. The CDR3 DNA reads as TGTGCCAGCAGTTTATCGTTGACAGGGGTCGAGACCCAGTACTTC.

This sequence joins TRBV19 and TRBJ2-1; D remains unclear. Trimming pared 3 bases from V and 6 bases from J, leaving 6 bases between. CDR1 is LNHDA and CDR2 is SQIVND in the germline V gene (reference sequence). The length of the CDR3 is 12 residues. This CDR3 is CASSMRINEQFF. CDR3 nucleotides: TGTGCCAGTAGTATGAGAATCAATGAGCAGTTCTTC. The complete variable domain, with remaining parts taken from reference TRBV19 and TRBJ2-1, reads DGGITQSPKYLFRKEGQNVTLSCEQNLNHDAMYWYRQDPGQGLRLIYYSQIVNDFQKGDIAEGYSVSREKKESFPLTVTSAQKNPTAFYLCASSMRINEQFFGPGTRLTVL.

CDR3 nucleotide sequence: TGTGCCAGCAGTTATGACAGGGGCAGCACTGAAGCTTTCTTT. It specifies CASSYDRGSTEAFF. The chain combines TRBV6-5 with TRBJ1-1; 8 bases are a match to TRBD1. The germline CDR1 and CDR2 sequences are MNHEY and SVGAGI. The CDR3 extends over 14 amino acids. Trimming at V came to 3 bases and at J to 4 bases, leaving 4 bases not matched to a gene.

The rearrangement joins TRBV9 to TRBJ2-2; TRBD1 aligns across 7 bases. From germline, CDR1 is SGDLS and CDR2 YYNGEE. CDR3 length: 16 residues. The V segment lost 0 bases and the J segment 4 bases; nucleotides outside the gene matches: 6. The CDR3 DNA follows: TGTGCCAGCAGCGTAGCGACAGGGATCCCCACCGGGGAGCTGTTTTTT. This gives the protein CASSVATGIPTGELFF.

This rearrangement joins TRBV7-6 to TRBJ2-1; D is perhaps TRBD2 (6 bases). V shed 5 bases and J shed 9 bases, with 8 bases lying between them. The length of the CDR3 is 11 residues. The germline V gene has CDR1 SGHVS and CDR2 FNYEAQ. The CDR3, as DNA: TGTGCCAGCAGCCGCGGGGTTGAGCAGTTCTTC. Translated: CASSRGVEQFF.

This chain links TRBV19 with TRBJ2-1; 9 bases line up with TRBD1. Germline V gives CDR1 LNHDA, CDR2 SQIVND (reference sequence). V was clipped by 10 bases and J by 5 bases; unmatched bases: 6. This CDR3 is built from 13 residues. The CDR3: CATGTGYNNEQFF. The CDR3, as DNA: TGTGCCACCGGGACAGGGTATAACAATGAGCAGTTCTTC.

The V and J genes are TRBV5-4 and TRBJ2-7, with 7 bases identical to TRBD1. The germline CDR1 and CDR2 sequences are SGHNT and YYREEE (reference sequence). The J segment lost 3 bases and the V segment lost 4 bases, leaving 4 bases of the junction unmatched. This CDR3 is 13 amino acids long. CDR3 nucleotide sequence: TGTGCCAGCAGCCCGACAGGGAACTACGAGCAGTACTTC. Translation: CASSPTGNYEQYF.